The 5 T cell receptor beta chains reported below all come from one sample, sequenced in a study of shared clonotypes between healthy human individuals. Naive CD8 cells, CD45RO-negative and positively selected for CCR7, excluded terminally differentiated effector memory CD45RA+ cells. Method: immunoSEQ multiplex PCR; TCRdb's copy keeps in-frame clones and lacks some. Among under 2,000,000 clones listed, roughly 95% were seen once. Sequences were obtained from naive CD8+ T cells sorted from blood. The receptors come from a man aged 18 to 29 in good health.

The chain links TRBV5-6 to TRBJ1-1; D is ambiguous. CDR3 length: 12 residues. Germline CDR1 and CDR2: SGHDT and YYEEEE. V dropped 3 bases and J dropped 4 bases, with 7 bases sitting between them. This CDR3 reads CASSWSGTEAFF. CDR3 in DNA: TGTGCCAGCAGCTGGTCAGGCACTGAAGCTTTCTTT.

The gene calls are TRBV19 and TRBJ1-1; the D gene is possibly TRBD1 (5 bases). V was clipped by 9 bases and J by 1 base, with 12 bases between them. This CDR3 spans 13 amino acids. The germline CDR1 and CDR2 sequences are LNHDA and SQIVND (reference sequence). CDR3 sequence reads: CASRRGTNTEAFF. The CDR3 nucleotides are TGTGCCAGCCGGCGTGGGACGAACACTGAAGCTTTCTTT.

CDR3 sequence (DNA): TGTGCCAGCAGCTTAATGCCGGGCGGGATAAAGCCGCCCCAAGAGACCCAGTACTTC. Encoded protein: CASSLMPGGIKPPQETQYF. The chain combines TRBV7-2 with TRBJ2-5, with D maybe TRBD2 (6 bases). V was clipped by 2 bases and J by 1 base, with 23 bases between them. The CDR3 has 19 amino acids. Germline CDR1 reads SGHTA; CDR2 reads FQGNSA.

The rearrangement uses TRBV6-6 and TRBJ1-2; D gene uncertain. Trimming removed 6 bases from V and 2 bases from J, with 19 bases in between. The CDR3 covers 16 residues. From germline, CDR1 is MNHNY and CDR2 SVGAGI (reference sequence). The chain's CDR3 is CASSPPALRTNYGYTF. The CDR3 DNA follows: TGTGCCAGCAGCCCCCCGGCTCTCAGAACCAACTATGGCTACACCTTC.

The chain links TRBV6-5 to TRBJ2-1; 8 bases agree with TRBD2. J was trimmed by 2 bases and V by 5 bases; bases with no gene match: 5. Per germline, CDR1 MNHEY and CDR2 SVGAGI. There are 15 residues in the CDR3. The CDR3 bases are TGTGCCAGCAGTCAACTAGCGGCCGCCTACAATGAGCAGTTCTTC. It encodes CASSQLAAAYNEQFF.